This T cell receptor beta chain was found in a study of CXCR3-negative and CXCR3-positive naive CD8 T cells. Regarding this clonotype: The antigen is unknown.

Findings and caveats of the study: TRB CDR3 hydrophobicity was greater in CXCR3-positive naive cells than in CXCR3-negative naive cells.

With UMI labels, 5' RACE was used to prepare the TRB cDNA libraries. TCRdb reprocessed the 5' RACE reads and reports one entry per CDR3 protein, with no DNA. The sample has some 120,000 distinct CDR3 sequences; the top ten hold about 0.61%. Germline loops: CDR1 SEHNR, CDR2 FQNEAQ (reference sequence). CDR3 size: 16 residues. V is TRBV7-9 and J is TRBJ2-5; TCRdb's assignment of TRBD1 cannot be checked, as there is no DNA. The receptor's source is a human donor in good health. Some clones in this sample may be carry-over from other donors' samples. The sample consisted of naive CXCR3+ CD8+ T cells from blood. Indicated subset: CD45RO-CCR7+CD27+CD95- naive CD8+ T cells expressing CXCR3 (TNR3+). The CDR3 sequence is CASREPRGPGQETQYF. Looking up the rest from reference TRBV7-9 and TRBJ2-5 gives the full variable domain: DTGVSQNPRHKITKRGQNVTFRCDPISEHNRLYWYRQTLGQGPEFLTYFQNEAQLEKSRLLSDRFSAERPKGSFSTLEIQRTEQGDSAMYLCASREPRGPGQETQYFGPGTRLLVL.